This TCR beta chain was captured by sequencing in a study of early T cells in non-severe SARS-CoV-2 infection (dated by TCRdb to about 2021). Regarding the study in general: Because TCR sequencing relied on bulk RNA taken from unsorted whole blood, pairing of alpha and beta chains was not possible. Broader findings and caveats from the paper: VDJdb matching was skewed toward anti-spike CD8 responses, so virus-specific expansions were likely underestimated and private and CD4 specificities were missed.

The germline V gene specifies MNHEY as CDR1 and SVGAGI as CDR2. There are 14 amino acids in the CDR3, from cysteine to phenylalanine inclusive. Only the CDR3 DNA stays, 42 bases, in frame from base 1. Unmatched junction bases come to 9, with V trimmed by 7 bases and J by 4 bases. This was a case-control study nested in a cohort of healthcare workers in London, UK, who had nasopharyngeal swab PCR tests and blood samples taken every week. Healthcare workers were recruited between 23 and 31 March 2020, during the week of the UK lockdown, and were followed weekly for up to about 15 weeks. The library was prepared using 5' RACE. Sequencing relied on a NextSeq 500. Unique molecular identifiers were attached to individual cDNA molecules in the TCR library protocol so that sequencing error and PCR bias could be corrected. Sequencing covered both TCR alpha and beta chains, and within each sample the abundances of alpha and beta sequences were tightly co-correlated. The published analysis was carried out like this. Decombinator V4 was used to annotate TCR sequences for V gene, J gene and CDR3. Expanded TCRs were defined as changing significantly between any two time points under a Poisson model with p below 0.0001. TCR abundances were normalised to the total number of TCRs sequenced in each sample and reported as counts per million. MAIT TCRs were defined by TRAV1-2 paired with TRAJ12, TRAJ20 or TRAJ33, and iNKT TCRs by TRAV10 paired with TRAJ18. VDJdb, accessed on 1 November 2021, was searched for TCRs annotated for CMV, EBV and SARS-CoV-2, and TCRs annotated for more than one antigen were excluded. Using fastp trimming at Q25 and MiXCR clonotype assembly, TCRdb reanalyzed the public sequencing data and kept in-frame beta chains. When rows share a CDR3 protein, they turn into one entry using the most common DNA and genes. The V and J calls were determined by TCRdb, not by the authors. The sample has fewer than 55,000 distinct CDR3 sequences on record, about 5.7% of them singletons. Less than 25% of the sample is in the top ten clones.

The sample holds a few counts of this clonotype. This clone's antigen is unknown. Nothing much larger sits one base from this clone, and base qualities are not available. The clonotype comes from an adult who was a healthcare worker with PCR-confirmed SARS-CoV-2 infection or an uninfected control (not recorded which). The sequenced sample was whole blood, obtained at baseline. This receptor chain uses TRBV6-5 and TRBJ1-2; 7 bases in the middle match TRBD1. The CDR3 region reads CASTTTAGGYGYTF. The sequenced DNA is TGTGCCAGCACGACCACTGCAGGGGGCTATGGCTACACCTTC.